Shown below are 25 T cell receptor beta chains from a single sample sequenced in a study of response to subunit inactivated influenza vaccine. TCRdb recomputed calls from the RT-PCR reads with MiXCR, one row per CDR3 protein. The sample records fewer than 650,000 distinct CDR3 sequences, 13% being singletons. The sequencing used PBMCs from blood, collected about 6 weeks after vaccination. All receptors derive from a man between 50 and 59 years old who received an inactivated influenza vaccine.

This clonotype has ten or more counts. The V and J genes are TRBV29-1 and TRBJ2-1, with TRBD1 as a possible D gene (6 bases). The germline CDR1 and CDR2 sequences are SQVTM and ANQGSEA. The CDR3 spans 11 residues. V was clipped by 1 base and J by 15 bases, with 13 bases between them. In DNA form, the CDR3 reads TGCAGCGTTGAAGGGGAAGGGGGTTTGTTCTTC. Protein sequence: CSVEGEGGLFF.

This clonotype was detected only a few times. The chain joins TRBV5-1 to TRBJ2-1; 12 bases line up with TRBD2. V lost 3 bases, J lost 7 bases, and 8 bases stayed unmatched. The CDR3 has 16 residues. Per germline, CDR1 SGHRS and CDR2 YFSETQ. CDR3 loop: CASSWGRLAGANEQFF. DNA of the CDR3: TGCGCCAGCAGCTGGGGGAGACTAGCGGGGGCGAATGAGCAGTTCTTC.

The rearrangement links TRBV18 to TRBJ2-1; D gene uncertain. V was clipped by 3 bases and J by 8 bases, with 8 bases between them. From germline, CDR1 is KGHSH and CDR2 LQKENI. The CDR3 is 12 amino acids. The CDR3 loop is CASSPFRDEQFF. Here the CDR3 DNA reads TGTGCCAGCTCACCGTTTAGGGATGAGCAGTTCTTC.

This clonotype was seen a single time. Its ends do not fully match the called genes, so a read error is possible. The CDR3: CSARTSGPTDTKYF. CDR3 in DNA: TGCAGTGCTAGGACTAGCGGGCCCACAGATACGAAGTATTTT. This chain uses TRBV20-1 with TRBJ2-3; TRBD2 matches at 10 bases. CDR1 DFQATT and CDR2 SNEGSKA come from the germline V gene (reference sequence). The CDR3 covers 14 residues.

The chain combines TRBV6-1 with TRBJ2-4; TRBD2 is a possible D gene (5 bases). Germline-derived CDR1 and CDR2 are MNHNS and SASEGT. The CDR3 runs 14 residues. With 6 bases removed from V and 0 bases from J, the gap between germline ends came to 9 bases. CDR3 nucleotide sequence: TGTGCCAGCAGGGTAGGGAGAGCCAAAAACATTCAGTACTTC. It translates to CASRVGRAKNIQYF.

The rearrangement links TRBV7-9 to TRBJ2-7; the match to TRBD1 covers 8 bases. In germline, CDR1 is SEHNR, CDR2 FQNEAQ (reference sequence). The CDR3 contains 15 residues. The junction had 10 bases not matched to a gene; V was cut back by 6 bases and J by 3 bases. The CDR3 DNA follows: TGTGCCAGCAGTTCCGGACAGGGTCCTTTCTACGAGCAGTACTTC. The encoded protein is CASSSGQGPFYEQYF.

This clonotype has a count of ten or more. The CDR3 reads CATSDFAGGNEQFF. The CDR3 DNA reads as TGTGCCACCAGTGATTTTGCCGGGGGCAATGAGCAGTTCTTC. This rearrangement joins TRBV24-1 to TRBJ2-1; tentatively, D is TRBD2 (6 bases). V was clipped by 1 base and J by 6 bases, with 9 bases between them. This CDR3 has 14 residues. The germline CDR1 and CDR2 sequences are KGHDR and SFDVKD.

This clonotype showed up just a few times. The J gene is TRBJ1-5, the V gene TRBV12-3 or TRBV12-4, with TRBD1 as a possible D gene (6 bases). The CDR3 has 17 amino acids. Between the trimmed V and J ends, which lost 5 bases and 0 bases, there was a span of 17 bases. CDR3 sequence: CASSQTGGLDSNQPQHF. CDR3 bases: TGTGCCAGCAGTCAAACTGGGGGGCTAGATAGCAATCAGCCCCAGCATTTT.

Details on this clonotype: Possible read error: a much larger clone is one base away. The CDR3 loop reads CASSRTVSGNTIYF. The CDR3 nucleotides read TGCGCCAGCAGCCGGACGGTCTCTGGAAACACCATATATTTT. The J gene is TRBJ1-3, the V gene TRBV4-1; D remains ambiguous. The CDR3 is 14 amino acids. The germline V gene encodes CDR1 MGHRA and CDR2 YSYEKL. Trimming removed 4 bases at V and 0 bases at J, with 7 bases between.

This clonotype showed up just a few times. This chain uses TRBV2 with TRBJ2-5, with 9 bases that match TRBD2. CDR1 is SNHLY and CDR2 is FYNNEI in the germline V gene. The CDR3 has 13 amino acids. V shed 10 bases and J 2 bases; nucleotides not matched to a gene: 5. The CDR3 coding sequence is TGTGCCACCAGACTAGCGGAACAAGAGACCCAGTACTTC. This codes for CATRLAEQETQYF.

This clonotype occurred many times. This chain connects TRBV6-1 to TRBJ1-6; 9 bases agree with TRBD1. The CDR3 extends over 14 amino acids. Losses at the gene ends were 10 bases for V and 9 bases for J; bases not matched to a gene: 10. Germline V CDR1 and CDR2: MNHNS, SASEGT. The CDR3 sequence: CATSGTGMVSPLHF. As DNA, the CDR3 is TGTGCCACCTCCGGGACAGGGATGGTTTCACCCCTCCACTTT.

This clonotype was found many times. The genes are TRBV20-1 and TRBJ1-2; TRBD1 matches at 10 bases. The V and J ends lost 6 bases and 3 bases, in that order; junction bases with no gene match: 4. The CDR3 runs 13 residues. Germline V gene data show CDR1 as DFQATT and CDR2 as SNEGSKA (reference sequence). CDR3 DNA sequence: TGCAGTGCCTCCGGGACAGGGGACTATGGCTACACCTTC. It is translated as CSASGTGDYGYTF.

This clonotype occurred many times. This rearrangement joins TRBV20-1 to TRBJ2-1, with 9 nucleotides matching TRBD2. V dropped 2 bases and J dropped 8; count of bases not matched to a gene: 10. The CDR3 is made up of 15 amino acids. Looked up from germline, CDR1 is DFQATT and CDR2 is SNEGSKA (reference sequence). The CDR3 here is CSARWVGSGSDEQFF. As DNA, the CDR3 is TGCAGTGCTAGATGGGTAGGTAGCGGGAGCGATGAGCAGTTCTTC.

This clonotype has a count of ten or more. The chain recombines TRBV7-2 with TRBJ2-1, with 9 bases fitting TRBD2. With 5 bases clipped from V and 8 bases from J, the junction kept 10 bases outside the gene matches. CDR3 length: 15 residues. Germline values: CDR1 SGHTA, CDR2 FQGNSA. The CDR3 here is CASSPRSGGLYEQFF. The DNA for the CDR3 is TGTGCCAGCAGCCCCCGCAGCGGGGGGCTTTATGAGCAGTTCTTC.

The chain joins TRBV20-1 to TRBJ2-3; TRBD2 agrees at 9 bases. The V gene end was trimmed by 2 bases and the J gene end by 4 bases; junction bases not matched to a gene: 10. The CDR3 is 16 amino acids. CDR1 is DFQATT and CDR2 is SNEGSKA in the germline V gene (reference sequence). The CDR3 protein is CSARNFGGGAPDTQYF. DNA of the CDR3: TGCAGTGCTAGAAATTTCGGCGGGGGGGCCCCAGATACGCAGTATTTT.

This clonotype has at least ten counts. The V and J genes are TRBV7-2 and TRBJ2-7, with 8 nucleotides matching TRBD2. V gave up 2 bases and J gave up 2 bases; unmatched junction bases: 2. The CDR3 spans 14 residues. The germline V gene encodes CDR1 SGHTA and CDR2 FQGNSA. CDR3 sequence (DNA): TGTGCCAGCAGCTTAACTAGCGGCCCCTACGAGCAGTACTTC. Protein: CASSLTSGPYEQYF.

This clonotype was recorded many times. J is TRBJ1-1 and V is TRBV12-3 or TRBV12-4; D perhaps matches TRBD1 (5 bases). This CDR3 region has 15 residues. The V end lost 4 bases, the J end lost 8 bases, and 20 bases lay between the germline ends. The CDR3, as DNA: TGTGCCAGCAGTTCATTTTTCGGGCAGGGTACAGAAGCTTTCTTT. Amino acids: CASSSFFGQGTEAFF.

V gene TRBV5-1 combines with J gene TRBJ2-6, with TRBD1 identical over 7 bases. This CDR3 comprises 20 residues. The V and J ends lost 4 bases and 1 base, in that order; junction bases with no gene match: 17. CDR1 and CDR2 (germline): SGHRS, YFSETQ. The CDR3 nucleotides read TGCGCCAGCAGCCCGCGACAGGGAAAAATTCCTGGGTCTGGGGCCAACGTCCTGACTTTC. Amino acids: CASSPRQGKIPGSGANVLTF.

The sample holds a few counts of this clonotype. The chain joins TRBV15 to TRBJ1-5, with 9 bases identical to TRBD1. J was trimmed by 5 bases and V by 3 bases; bases with no gene match: 2. Germline V CDR1 and CDR2: LNHNV, YYDKDF (reference sequence). CDR3 length: 14 residues. CDR3 nucleotide sequence: TGTGCCACCAGCAGGGGACAGGGTTATCAGCCCCAGCATTTT. Its translation: CATSRGQGYQPQHF.

A few counts support this clonotype. The rearrangement links TRBV2 to TRBJ2-7; D possibly corresponds to TRBD1 (6 bases). Per the germline V gene, CDR1 is SNHLY and CDR2 is FYNNEI. Trimming stripped 2 bases from V and 4 bases from J, with 12 bases between. The CDR3 extends over 14 amino acids. The CDR3 loop is CASSETRGRYEQYF. CDR3 in DNA: TGTGCCAGCAGTGAAACCAGGGGTCGGTACGAGCAGTACTTC. Together with reference TRBV2 and TRBJ2-7, the CDR3 gives the full variable domain: EPEVTQTPSHQVTQMGQEVILRCVPISNHLYFYWYRQILGQKVEFLVSFYNNEISEKSEIFDDQFSVERPDGSNFTLKIRSTKLEDSAMYFCASSETRGRYEQYFGPGTRLTVT.

V and J are TRBV5-1 and TRBJ2-2; D remains unclear. The germline CDR1 and CDR2 sequences are SGHRS and YFSETQ. The CDR3 loop spans 13 amino acids. Trimming removed 4 bases at V and 5 bases at J, with 9 bases between. This CDR3 reads CASSPHETGELFF. The CDR3 bases are TGCGCCAGCAGCCCTCACGAGACCGGGGAGCTGTTTTTT.

The V and J genes are TRBV2 and TRBJ2-2; 10 bases are shared with TRBD2. The V gene's germline CDR1 is SNHLY and CDR2 FYNNEI. CDR3 length: 12 amino acids. The trim removed 9 bases at V and 13 bases at J, leaving 8 bases unmatched. The CDR3 region is CASRGLAPGLFF. The DNA of the CDR3 is TGTGCCAGTAGGGGACTAGCGCCTGGGCTGTTTTTT.

CDR3: CASSFAVTGHNEQFF. In DNA form, the CDR3 reads TGTGCCAGCAGTTTTGCCGTGACAGGACACAATGAGCAGTTCTTC. The chain uses TRBV12-3 or TRBV12-4 and TRBJ2-1, with D tentatively TRBD1 (6 bases). V dropped 3 bases and J dropped 5 bases, with 14 bases sitting between them. The CDR3 has 15 residues.

V and J are TRBV6-2 or TRBV6-3 and TRBJ2-1, with a possible D match to TRBD1 (6 bases). The CDR3 extends over 15 amino acids. Germline V gene sequence: CDR1 MNHEY, CDR2 SVGEGT. Trimming removed 0 bases from V and 4 bases from J, with 10 bases in between. The CDR3 coding sequence is TGTGCCAGCAGTTACTCGGAACAGGGATACAATGAGCAGTTCTTC. The encoded protein is CASSYSEQGYNEQFF.

This chain connects TRBV11-3 to TRBJ2-2; 9 bases line up with TRBD1. The CDR3 extends over 15 amino acids. With 3 bases clipped from V and 7 bases from J, the junction kept 6 bases outside the gene matches. Germline V gives CDR1 SGHNT, CDR2 YENEEA. DNA for the CDR3: TGTGCCAGCAGCTTGAACAGGGGGCGGATCGGGGAGCTGTTTTTT. Its translation: CASSLNRGRIGELFF. The full variable domain, its missing parts supplied by reference TRBV11-3 and TRBJ2-2, is EAGVVQSPRYKIIEKKQPVAFWCNPISGHNTLYWYLQNLGQGPELLIRYENEEAVDDSQLPKDRFSAERLKGVDSTLKIQPAELGDSAVYLCASSLNRGRIGELFFGEGSRLTVL.